The T cell receptor beta chain under discussion was sequenced for a study of Tregs in tolerant kidney transplant recipients. Overall study results and limits: Biological reproducibility was not directly addressed in this study.

The CDR3 has 16 residues. CDR1 is MGHRA and CDR2 is YSYEKL in the germline V gene. J gave up 2 bases and V 2 bases, and 7 bases lay outside the gene matches. CD4+CD25+CD127- Tregs, CD4+CD25- non-Tregs, CD4 and CD8 cells were sorted. A remark on this clone: Antigen specificity is unknown.

Sequencing was performed with immunoSEQ multiplex PCR; in TCRdb, only in-frame clones are kept and a portion is missing. The sample gives some 88,000 clones, about 92% of which show up once; approximately 4.8% is in the top ten. This receptor was obtained from a human donor in good health. The sequenced sample was CD8+ T cells from blood. The chain combines TRBV4-1 with TRBJ1-1, with TRBD1 matching 8 bases. The CDR3 DNA is TGCGCCAGCAGCCAATTTTGGCAGGGGGCTAACACTGAAGCTTTCTTT. Its translation: CASSQFWQGANTEAFF.